Below are 8 T cell receptor beta chains sequenced from a single sample in a study of cytomegalovirus exposure and HLA in healthy donors. Researchers ran the PCR with 60 Vbeta and 13 Jbeta primers. Sequencing used immunoSEQ multiplex PCR; TCRdb keeps in-frame clones, though not all of them. The sample includes more than 100,000 clones, around 9% of them seen just once. The sample consisted of PBMCs. These receptors were collected from a woman between 40 and 55 years old in good health and CMV-seropositive.

This clone was observed a handful of times. This chain links TRBV7-9 with TRBJ2-1, with 15 bases aligning to TRBD2. Germline CDR1 reads SEHNR; CDR2 reads FQNEAQ (reference sequence). The CDR3 is 17 residues long. V lost 1 base, J lost 9 bases, and 7 bases stayed unmatched. The CDR3 loop reads CASSLDPGLAGGGEQFF. Written as DNA, the CDR3 is TGTGCCAGCAGCTTAGACCCGGGACTAGCGGGGGGTGGTGAGCAGTTCTTC.

This clone has more than one count but fewer than ten. This chain uses TRBV28 with TRBJ2-5; TRBD2 agrees at 10 bases. This CDR3 is built from 15 residues. Germline V lookup: CDR1 MDHEN, CDR2 SYDVKM. Germline trimming cut 5 bases from V and 5 bases from J; bases unmatched to any gene: 8. The CDR3 DNA reads TGTGCCAGCAGTAGCGGGGGGGCAGGGTTGGAGACCCAGTACTTC. Translation: CASSSGGAGLETQYF.

This clone was detected only a few times. The chain combines TRBV7-9 with TRBJ1-4; no reliable D call. This CDR3 is built from 13 residues. The ends were cut back, 3 bases at V and 4 bases at J, with 6 bases in the middle. Germline V lookup: CDR1 SEHNR, CDR2 FQNEAQ (reference sequence). CDR3 sequence: CASSFGNNEKLFF. The CDR3 DNA follows: TGTGCCAGCAGCTTCGGGAATAATGAAAAACTGTTTTTT. Filled out from reference TRBV7-9 and TRBJ1-4, the complete variable domain reads DTGVSQNPRHKITKRGQNVTFRCDPISEHNRLYWYRQTLGQGPEFLTYFQNEAQLEKSRLLSDRFSAERPKGSFSTLEIQRTEQGDSAMYLCASSFGNNEKLFFGSGTQLSVL.

In its sample, this clone was seen many times. The genes are TRBV15 and TRBJ1-4, with no clear D. CDR3 length: 14 residues. From germline, CDR1 is LNHNV and CDR2 YYDKDF (reference sequence). The V end lost 8 bases, the J end lost 3 bases, and 13 bases lay between the germline ends. The CDR3 DNA reads as TGTGCCACCTCGCTTGAGGGAGCTAATGAAAAACTGTTTTTT. Protein sequence: CATSLEGANEKLFF.

This clone was found a few times. The chain is built from TRBV11-2 and TRBJ2-2; 8 bases are shared with TRBD2. The germline V gene has CDR1 SGHAT and CDR2 FQNNGV. This CDR3 region has 15 residues. V trimming: 3 bases; J trimming: 4 bases; junction bases outside the gene matches: 4. The CDR3 spells CASSFSAGGTGELFF. CDR3 nucleotide sequence: TGTGCCAGCAGCTTTTCTGCGGGGGGCACCGGGGAGCTGTTTTTT.

This clone came up a few times. The genes are TRBV5-1 and TRBJ2-7; TRBD1 is a possible D gene (6 bases). Germline CDR1 SGHRS, CDR2 YFSETQ. This CDR3 has 13 residues. Trimming stripped 5 bases from V and 4 bases from J, with 13 bases between. CDR3 region: CASSHGQQYEQYF. The CDR3 DNA reads as TGCGCCAGCAGTCATGGACAGCAATACGAGCAGTACTTC.

The V gene is TRBV5-1, the J gene TRBJ2-5; 7 bases are shared with TRBD1. This CDR3 is 13 amino acids long. Trimming at V came to 3 bases and at J to 5 bases, leaving 4 bases not matched to a gene. CDR1 SGHRS and CDR2 YFSETQ come from the germline V gene. The CDR3 protein is CASSSGGRETQYF. The CDR3 DNA is TGCGCCAGCAGCTCAGGGGGTAGGGAGACCCAGTACTTC.

V is TRBV6-1 and J is TRBJ1-2; 7 nucleotides align to TRBD1. The germline V gene encodes CDR1 MNHNS and CDR2 SASEGT. V shed 6 bases, J shed 1 base, and the junction held 2 bases outside the gene matches. This CDR3 region has 13 residues. The CDR3: CASRPGGNYGYTF. The CDR3 DNA reads TGTGCCAGCAGGCCAGGGGGTAACTATGGCTACACCTTC.